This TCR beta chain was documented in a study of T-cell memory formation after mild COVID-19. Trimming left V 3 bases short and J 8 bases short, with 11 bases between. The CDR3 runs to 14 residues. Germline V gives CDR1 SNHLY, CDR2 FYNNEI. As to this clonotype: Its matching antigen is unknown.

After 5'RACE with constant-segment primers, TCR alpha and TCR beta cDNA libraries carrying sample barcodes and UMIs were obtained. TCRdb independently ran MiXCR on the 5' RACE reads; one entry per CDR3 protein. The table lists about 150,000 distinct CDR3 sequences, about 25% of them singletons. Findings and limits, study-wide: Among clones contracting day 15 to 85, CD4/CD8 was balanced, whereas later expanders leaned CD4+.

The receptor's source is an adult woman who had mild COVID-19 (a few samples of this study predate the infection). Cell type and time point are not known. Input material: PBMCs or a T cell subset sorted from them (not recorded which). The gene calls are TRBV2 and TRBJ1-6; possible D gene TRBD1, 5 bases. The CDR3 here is CASSDGRDYSPLHF. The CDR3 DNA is TGTGCCAGCAGTGACGGCAGGGATTATTCACCCCTCCACTTT.